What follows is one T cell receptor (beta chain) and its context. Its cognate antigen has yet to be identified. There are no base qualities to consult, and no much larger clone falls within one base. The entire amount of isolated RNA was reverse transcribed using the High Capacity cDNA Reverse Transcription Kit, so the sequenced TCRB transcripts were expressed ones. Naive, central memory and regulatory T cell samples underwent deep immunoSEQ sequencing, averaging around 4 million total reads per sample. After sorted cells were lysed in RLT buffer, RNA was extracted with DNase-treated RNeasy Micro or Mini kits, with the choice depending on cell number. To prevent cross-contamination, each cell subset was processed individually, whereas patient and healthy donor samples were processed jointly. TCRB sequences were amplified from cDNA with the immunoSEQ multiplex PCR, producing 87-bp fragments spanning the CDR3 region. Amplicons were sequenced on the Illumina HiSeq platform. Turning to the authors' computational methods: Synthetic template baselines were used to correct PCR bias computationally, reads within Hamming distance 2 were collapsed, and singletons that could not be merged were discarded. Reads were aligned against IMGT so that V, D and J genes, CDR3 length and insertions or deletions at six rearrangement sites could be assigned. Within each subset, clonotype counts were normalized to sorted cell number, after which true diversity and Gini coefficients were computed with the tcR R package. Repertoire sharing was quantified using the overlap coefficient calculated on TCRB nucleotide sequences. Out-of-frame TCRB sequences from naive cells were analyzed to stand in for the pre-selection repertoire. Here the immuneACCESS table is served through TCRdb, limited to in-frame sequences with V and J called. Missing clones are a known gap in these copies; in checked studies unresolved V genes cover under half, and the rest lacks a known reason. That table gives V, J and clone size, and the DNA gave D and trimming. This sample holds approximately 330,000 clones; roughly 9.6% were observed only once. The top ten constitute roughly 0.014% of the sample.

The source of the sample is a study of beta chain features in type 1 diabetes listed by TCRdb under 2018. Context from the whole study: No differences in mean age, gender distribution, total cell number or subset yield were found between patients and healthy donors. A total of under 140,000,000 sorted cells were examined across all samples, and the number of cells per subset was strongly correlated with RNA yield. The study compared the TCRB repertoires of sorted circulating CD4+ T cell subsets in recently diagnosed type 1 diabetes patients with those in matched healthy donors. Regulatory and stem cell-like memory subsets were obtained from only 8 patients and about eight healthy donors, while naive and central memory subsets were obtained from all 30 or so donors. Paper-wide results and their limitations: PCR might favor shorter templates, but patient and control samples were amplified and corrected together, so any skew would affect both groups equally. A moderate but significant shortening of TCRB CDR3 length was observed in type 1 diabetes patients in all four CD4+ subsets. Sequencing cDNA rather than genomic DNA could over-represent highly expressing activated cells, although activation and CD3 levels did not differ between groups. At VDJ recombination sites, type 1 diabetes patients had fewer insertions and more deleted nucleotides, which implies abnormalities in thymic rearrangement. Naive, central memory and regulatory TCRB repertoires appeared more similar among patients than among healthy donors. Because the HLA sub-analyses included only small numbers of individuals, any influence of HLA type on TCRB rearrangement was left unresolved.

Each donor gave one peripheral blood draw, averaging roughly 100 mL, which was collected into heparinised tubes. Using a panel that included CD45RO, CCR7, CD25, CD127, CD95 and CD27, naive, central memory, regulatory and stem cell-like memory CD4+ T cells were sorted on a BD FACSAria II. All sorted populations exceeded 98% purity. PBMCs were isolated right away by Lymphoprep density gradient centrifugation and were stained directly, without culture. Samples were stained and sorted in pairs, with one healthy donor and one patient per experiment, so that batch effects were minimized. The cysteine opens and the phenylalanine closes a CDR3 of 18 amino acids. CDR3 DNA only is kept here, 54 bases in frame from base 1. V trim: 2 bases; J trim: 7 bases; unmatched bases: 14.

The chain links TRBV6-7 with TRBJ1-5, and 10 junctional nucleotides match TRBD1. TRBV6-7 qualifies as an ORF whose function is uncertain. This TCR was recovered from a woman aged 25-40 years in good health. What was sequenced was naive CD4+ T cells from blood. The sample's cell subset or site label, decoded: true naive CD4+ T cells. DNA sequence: TGTGCCAGCAGTTACGGGCGCACCCCCGGGACAGGGGAACAGCCCCAGCATTTT. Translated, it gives CASSYGRTPGTGEQPQHF.